One and the same sample provided the 22 T cell receptor beta chains below, sequenced in a study of T-cell memory formation after mild COVID-19. One entry per CDR3 protein, called by TCRdb with MiXCR from the 5' RACE reads. This sample has about 350,000 distinct CDR3 sequences, with about an eighth found just once. The sample was PBMCs or a T cell subset sorted from them (not recorded which). Receptors were obtained from a man in his late teens or twenties who had mild COVID-19 (a few samples of this study predate the infection). Cell type and time point are not known.

The gene calls are TRBV27 and TRBJ2-7, with TRBD1 matching 9 bases. The germline CDR1 and CDR2 sequences are MNHEY and SMNVEV (reference sequence). V lost 4 bases and J lost 3; bases outside the gene matches: 7. The CDR3 spans 15 residues. The CDR3: CASSSYGTGLYEQYF. In DNA, the CDR3 is TGTGCCAGCAGTTCTTACGGGACAGGGCTCTACGAGCAGTACTTC.

This clonotype came up a few times. The chain is built from TRBV11-2 and TRBJ2-7; a weak D match, TRBD2 (5 bases). This CDR3 region has 14 residues. The V gene lost 5 bases and the J gene lost 2 bases, with 13 bases spanning the gap. CDR1 and CDR2 (germline): SGHAT, FQNNGV. The CDR3 nucleotides read TGTGCCAGCAGCATTACCCCGGGAACCTACGAGCAGTACTTC. Translation: CASSITPGTYEQYF.

This clonotype was seen more than once but under ten times. The V call is TRBV5-5, the J call TRBJ2-1; D ambiguous. The CDR3 consists of 15 residues. From germline, CDR1 is SGHKS and CDR2 YYEKEE (reference sequence). Trimming stripped 4 bases from V and 4 bases from J, with 15 bases between. CDR3 residues: CASSLGRTTYNEQFF. CDR3 coding DNA: TGTGCCAGCAGCCTCGGACGGACCACATACAATGAGCAGTTCTTC.

The gene calls are TRBV5-1 and TRBJ2-1; D not resolved. V lost 0 bases to trimming and J lost 4 bases, with 11 bases between them. This CDR3 comprises 15 residues. Germline CDR1 and CDR2: SGHRS and YFSETQ. The CDR3 sequence is CASSLAYSGYNEQFF. The CDR3, as DNA: TGCGCCAGCAGCTTGGCGTACAGTGGGTACAATGAGCAGTTCTTC.

This clonotype was recorded a few times. The genes are TRBV5-1 and TRBJ2-3; 10 nucleotides match TRBD1. This CDR3 contains 16 residues. Germline-derived CDR1 and CDR2 are SGHRS and YFSETQ. V dropped 4 bases and J dropped 4; count of bases not matched to a gene: 9. The CDR3 spells CASSVITGTGADTQYF. CDR3 bases: TGCGCCAGCAGCGTGATCACCGGGACAGGGGCAGATACGCAGTATTTT.

This chain uses TRBV5-1 with TRBJ1-5; D perhaps matches TRBD1 (5 bases). The CDR3 runs to 16 residues. Germline V gene sequence: CDR1 SGHRS, CDR2 YFSETQ. The ends were cut back, 0 bases at V and 5 bases at J, with 15 bases in the middle. CDR3 DNA: TGCGCCAGCAGCTTGGGGGGCGCAGGGTGGGATCAGCCCCAGCATTTT. The encoded protein is CASSLGGAGWDQPQHF.

This clonotype was seen a few times. The chain employs TRBV6-2 or TRBV6-3 and TRBJ2-3; D is undetermined. The V end lost 6 bases, the J end lost 2 bases, and 12 bases lay between the germline ends. The CDR3 has 14 residues. Germline CDR1 reads MNHEY; CDR2 reads SVGEGT. The CDR3 region has the DNA TGTGCCAGCAGGCGGACCTTTAACACAGATACGCAGTATTTT. This gives the protein CASRRTFNTDTQYF.

This clonotype was detected a few times. V usage is TRBV20-1 and J usage is TRBJ2-3, with TRBD1 matching over 10 bases. Germline loops: CDR1 DFQATT, CDR2 SNEGSKA (reference sequence). V trimming: 5 bases; J trimming: 4 bases; junction bases outside the gene matches: 6. The CDR3 totals 14 residues. The CDR3 loop is CSARRDRGPDTQYF. The CDR3 nucleotides are TGCAGTGCTCGCCGGGACAGGGGCCCAGATACGCAGTATTTT.

This chain connects TRBV20-1 to TRBJ1-6, with D uncertain. Germline V gene sequence: CDR1 DFQATT, CDR2 SNEGSKA (reference sequence). The CDR3 has 13 amino acids. V lost 4 bases and J 6 bases, leaving 10 bases between the germline ends. The chain's CDR3 is CSAKDSTNSPLHF. DNA for the CDR3: TGCAGTGCTAAGGACTCGACTAATTCACCCCTCCACTTT.

V and J are TRBV6-6 and TRBJ2-7, with TRBD1 matching over 7 bases. Trimming at V came to 4 bases and at J to 3 bases, leaving 6 bases not matched to a gene. Per germline, CDR1 MNHNY and CDR2 SVGAGI (reference sequence). The CDR3 runs to 14 residues. The CDR3 DNA reads as TGTGCCAGCAGTTCACAGGGGAGCCACTACGAGCAGTACGTC. It is translated as CASSSQGSHYEQYV.

This clonotype was picked up a small number of times. The rearrangement links TRBV4-2 to TRBJ1-3, with a tentative D call TRBD1 (6 bases). The V gene lost 0 bases and the J gene lost 4 bases, with 13 bases spanning the gap. CDR1 LGHNA and CDR2 YNFKEQ come from the germline V gene. This CDR3 is built from 16 residues. The CDR3 loop reads CASSQDVGALGNTIYF. Written as DNA, the CDR3 is TGTGCCAGCAGCCAAGATGTGGGGGCGCTGGGAAACACCATATATTTT.

There are a few counts of this clonotype. This sequence joins TRBV4-1 and TRBJ2-2; 7 bases match TRBD1. Germline trimming cut 4 bases from V and 4 bases from J; bases unmatched to any gene: 9. CDR1 and CDR2 from the germline V gene are MGHRA and YSYEKL. The CDR3 runs 16 residues. This CDR3 is CASSRRAGTATGELFF. Here the CDR3 DNA reads TGCGCCAGCAGCCGACGTGCCGGGACAGCCACCGGGGAGCTGTTTTTT.

This clonotype appeared a few times. The chain carries TRBV29-1 and TRBJ2-1; D is unresolved. The germline V gene encodes CDR1 SQVTM and CDR2 ANQGSEA. The CDR3 length is 16 residues. V shed 0 bases and J shed 0 bases, with 12 bases lying between them. The CDR3 region has the DNA TGCAGCGTTGAAGATCGAGGCAGGAGCTCCTACAATGAGCAGTTCTTC. It yields the protein CSVEDRGRSSYNEQFF.

The chain uses TRBV7-2 and TRBJ2-1; 12 nucleotides agree with TRBD2. The CDR3 totals 16 residues. V dropped 2 bases and J dropped 7; count of bases not matched to a gene: 6. Per the germline V gene, CDR1 is SGHTA and CDR2 is FQGNSA. The CDR3 here is CASSLSSGGAQNEQFF. In nucleotides, the CDR3 is TGTGCCAGCAGCTTATCTAGCGGGGGGGCGCAGAATGAGCAGTTCTTC.

This clonotype has a single count. The chain is built from TRBV20-1 and TRBJ2-2; D is ambiguous. Deletions cut 6 bases from V and 1 base from J, with 9 bases between. This CDR3 region has 13 residues. CDR1 and CDR2 from the germline V gene are DFQATT and SNEGSKA (reference sequence). In nucleotides, the CDR3 is TGCAGTGCCCCCATTGGGAACACCGGGGAGCTGTTTTTT. Protein product: CSAPIGNTGELFF.

This clonotype was recorded at least ten times. The chain recombines TRBV18 with TRBJ2-7; perhaps TRBD1 as D (6 bases). V was pared by 2 bases and J by 6 bases, with 11 bases between. This CDR3 comprises 13 residues. Germline loops: CDR1 KGHSH, CDR2 LQKENI. The CDR3: CASSPTTGFEQYF. CDR3 nucleotides: TGTGCCAGCTCACCAACTACAGGGTTCGAGCAGTACTTC. Based on the CDR3 plus reference TRBV18 and TRBJ2-7, the full variable domain is NAGVMQNPRHLVRRRGQEARLRCSPMKGHSHVYWYRQLPEEGLKFMVYLQKENIIDESGMPKERFSAEFPKEGPSILRIQQVVRGDSAAYFCASSPTTGFEQYFGPGTRLTVT.

Ten or more counts support this clonotype. V gene TRBV28 combines with J gene TRBJ2-5; D remains unclear. The germline V and J ends were trimmed by 1 base and 7 bases, with 10 bases remaining between them. Germline values: CDR1 MDHEN, CDR2 SYDVKM. The CDR3 length is 13 residues. This chain's CDR3 is CASSLYQVGTQYF. The CDR3 nucleotides are TGTGCCAGCAGTTTATACCAGGTTGGGACCCAGTACTTC.

V is TRBV6-1 and J is TRBJ2-3; D gene unclear. The CDR3 runs 15 residues. Germline assignment: CDR1 MNHNS and CDR2 SASEGT. Trimming cost V 4 bases and J 0 bases, with 11 bases left between them. As DNA, the CDR3 is TGTGCCAGCAGTGTGGAGAGCGCCAGCACAGATACGCAGTATTTT. Protein product: CASSVESASTDTQYF.

This clonotype was observed many times. V gene TRBV7-6 combines with J gene TRBJ1-6, with a possible D match to TRBD1 (6 bases). The CDR3 sequence is 17 residues long. CDR1 and CDR2 from the germline V gene are SGHVS and FNYEAQ. Trimming cost V 1 base and J 5 bases, with 15 bases left between them. The CDR3 loop reads CASSLGAYPGDNSPLHF. CDR3 nucleotide sequence: TGTGCCAGCAGCTTAGGGGCATACCCAGGGGATAATTCACCCCTCCACTTT.

This chain connects TRBV4-2 to TRBJ1-2; D is possibly TRBD1 (6 bases). The V gene lost 2 bases and the J gene lost 4 bases, with 11 bases spanning the gap. There are 14 residues in the CDR3. The germline V gene has CDR1 LGHNA and CDR2 YNFKEQ. As DNA, the CDR3 is TGTGCCAGCAGCCAAAAAGGGGGGAGCTATGGCTACACCTTC. It encodes CASSQKGGSYGYTF.

This clonotype occurred a few times. The rearrangement uses TRBV5-1 and TRBJ1-1; 7 bases fit TRBD1. The CDR3 is 16 amino acids. Germline trimming cut 0 bases from V and 0 bases from J; bases unmatched to any gene: 5. Germline V CDR1 and CDR2: SGHRS, YFSETQ. In nucleotides, the CDR3 is TGCGCCAGCAGCTTGGCGTCAGGGGGGTTGAACACTGAAGCTTTCTTT. It codes for CASSLASGGLNTEAFF. The whole variable domain, remainder taken from reference TRBV5-1 and TRBJ1-1, is KAGVTQTPRYLIKTRGQQVTLSCSPISGHRSVSWYQQTPGQGLQFLFEYFSETQRNKGNFPGRFSGRQFSNSRSEMNVSTLELGDSALYLCASSLASGGLNTEAFFGQGTRLTVV.

This clonotype was seen repeatedly, ten times or more. This chain connects TRBV20-1 to TRBJ2-3, with D perhaps given as TRBD1 or TRBD2 (5 bases each). Trimming took 8 bases from V and 2 from J, leaving 17 bases between them. The CDR3 totals 14 residues. Germline assignment: CDR1 DFQATT and CDR2 SNEGSKA (reference sequence). This chain's CDR3 is CSTQPGPYTDTQYF. The CDR3 DNA reads TGCAGTACCCAACCGGGACCATACACAGATACGCAGTATTTT.